These T cell receptor beta chains were read from a single sample in a study of cytomegalovirus exposure and HLA in healthy donors. Sequencing used immunoSEQ multiplex PCR; TCRdb keeps in-frame clones, though not all of them. The sample includes roughly 100,000 clones, over 70% seen only once; the top ten take 1% to 1.5%. Sequenced input: PBMCs. Receptor source: a man aged 40-50 years in good health and CMV-seronegative. CDR3s include the opening cysteine and the closing phenylalanine or tryptophan.

v_gene | CDR3aa
TRBV12-1 | CASSLVTSLRGQGLNQPQHF
TRBV25-1 | CASSPDWGHPERETQYF
TRBV19 | CASRGLDNNQPQHF
TRBV9 | CASSQDLLAEETQYF
TRBV4-1 | CASSQDHGTGYEQYF
TRBV6-1 | CASSEVSGGHYGYTF
TRBV15 | CATSREGGTEAFF
TRBV5-1 | CASSRDFLAGTGEQFF
TRBV5-4 | CASSQGQGEQYF
TRBV29-1 | CSVEFWNTEAFF
TRBV15 | CATSRPRQNTEAFF
TRBV7-7 | CASSLSSSGSGGEQFF
TRBV27 | CATSPGNTYEQYF
TRBV27 | CASSLATGSLNTQYF
TRBV7-2 | CASSLTNRGRGYTF
TRBV11-2 | CASSRFSNQPQHF
TRBV21-1 | CARPREGGQYF
TRBV7-9 | CSSSPAGQGSVYTF
TRBV19 | CASSPWTGEGYQPQHF
TRBV7-9 | CASSPDRSSNQPQHF
TRBV7-2 | CASSLAWREAFF